This record looks at one T cell receptor beta chain sequence and its context. The V gene lost 7 bases and the J gene lost 5 bases, with 12 bases spanning the gap. The CDR3 is made up of 12 amino acids. Germline V gives CDR1 MNHNS, CDR2 SASEGT. The primer mix had 60 Vbeta and 13 Jbeta primers. Clones were read by immunoSEQ multiplex PCR, and TCRdb kept only the in-frame ones, dropping some. The table has some 71,000 clones, about 80% seen once. These data belong to a study of cytomegalovirus exposure and HLA in healthy donors. The sequence came from a man between 18 and 29 years old in good health and CMV-seronegative. The sample consisted of PBMCs. The chain carries TRBV6-1 and TRBJ2-7, with a possible D match to TRBD1 (6 bases). The CDR3 sequence is CASNDRLHEQYV. The DNA for the CDR3 is TGTGCCAGCAATGACAGGTTACACGAGCAGTACGTC.